The 4 T cell receptor beta chains reported below all come from one sample, sequenced in a study of naive and memory T cell subsets. Two oligonucleotides, mixed equimolar, formed the beta constant-region primer covering TRBC1 and TRBC2. MiXCR, run by TCRdb on the UMI-ligation and nested PCR reads, gives a single entry per CDR3 protein. The sample has around 35,000 distinct CDR3 sequences; 13% are singletons. The sequenced sample consisted of effector memory CD4+ T cells from blood. The sample's subset: effector memory, CD45RA- CD27-. These receptor sequences come from a human donor in good health.

The table lists this clonotype with a few counts. The genes are TRBV27 and TRBJ1-1; tentatively, D is TRBD1 (6 bases). The CDR3 has 15 residues. CDR1 MNHEY and CDR2 SMNVEV come from the germline V gene (reference sequence). V gave up 5 bases and J gave up 0 bases, with 13 bases separating them. CDR3: CASSTATGLNTEAFF. The CDR3 DNA reads as TGTGCCAGCAGTACCGCAACAGGGTTGAACACTGAAGCTTTCTTT.

This clonotype was counted only a few times. The chain is built from TRBV4-1 and TRBJ1-6; D gene unclear. Germline CDR1 reads MGHRA; CDR2 reads YSYEKL. CDR3 length equals 12 residues. V was shortened by 3 bases and J by 10 bases, with 7 bases between the two germline ends. In nucleotides, the CDR3 is TGCGCCAGCAGCCAGGGGATCTCACCCCTCCACTTT. This translates into CASSQGISPLHF.

V is TRBV11-2 and J is TRBJ2-1, with D possibly TRBD2 on 5 matching bases. V was cut by 2 bases and J by 8 bases, with 16 bases left in between. Germline-derived CDR1 and CDR2 are SGHAT and FQNNGV. This CDR3 is 15 amino acids long. The CDR3 region has the DNA TGTGCCAGCAGCTTAACGGTAACTAGTGAGGATGAGCAGTTCTTC. Amino acids: CASSLTVTSEDEQFF.

The rearrangement links TRBV28 to TRBJ2-2; the D gene is possibly TRBD2 (6 bases). Trimming stripped 8 bases from V and 6 bases from J, with 16 bases between. This CDR3 is 14 amino acids long. Germline CDR1 is MDHEN and CDR2 is SYDVKM. As DNA, the CDR3 is TGTGCCAGCTGGGACTCCCAGGGAGCCGGGGAGCTGTTTTTT. Translating it yields CASWDSQGAGELFF. Full variable domain (rest looked up from reference TRBV28 and TRBJ2-2): DVKVTQSSRYLVKRTGEKVFLECVQDMDHENMFWYRQDPGLGLRLIYFSYDVKMKEKGDIPEGYSVSREKKERFSLILESASTNQTSMYLCASWDSQGAGELFFGEGSRLTVL.